This TCR beta chain was sequenced for a study of cytomegalovirus exposure and HLA in healthy donors. Study-level results: A further, later analysis showed that HLA-associated TCR beta chains (compared with equally common others) were more clonally expanded.

PCR involved 60 Vbeta and 13 Jbeta primers. As handled by the study authors: In a later analysis, the count reached about 75 million unique TCR beta chains, with about 11 million shared. TCRdb keeps only in-frame clones here, not all; method: immunoSEQ multiplex PCR. D and trimming were read from the DNA, whereas the V and J calls and clone size are those reported in that table. Its clone listing holds around 74,000 clones. There were likely unrecorded immune exposures, though donors were nominally healthy when sampled. On this clone: Antigen unknown.

The V gene lost 2 bases and the J gene lost 0 bases, with 7 bases spanning the gap. Germline loops: CDR1 SGHTA, CDR2 FQGNSA. The CDR3 is 15 amino acids. The specimen was PBMCs. This chain joins TRBV7-2 and TRBJ2-2; D might be TRBD1 (6 bases). This clonotype originated in a man over 45 in good health and CMV-seropositive. Here the CDR3 reads CASSLRTANTGELFF. The CDR3 DNA is TGTGCCAGCAGCTTAAGGACAGCGAACACCGGGGAGCTGTTTTTT.